This T cell receptor beta chain was retrieved from a study of T cells in Graves' hyperthyroidism and ophthalmopathy. The TCR beta CDR3 regions underwent amplification using RNA transcripts as the source. During a first-round RT-PCR of the TCR CDR3, the HTBI primer set was used. TCRdb re-called the multiplex PCR reads through MiXCR, storing one row per CDR3 protein. The sample has around 340,000 distinct CDR3 sequences; about 20% are singletons. The germline gives CDR1 MNHNS, CDR2 SASEGT. The length of the CDR3 is 14 residues. With V trimmed by 7 bases and J by 7 bases, 8 bases remained unmatched. Material for sequencing was blood. V and J are TRBV6-1 and TRBJ1-4; 8 nucleotides line up with TRBD1. The receptor comes from a woman aged 45-65 years with Graves' hyperthyroidism. Written as DNA, the CDR3 is TGTGCCAGCACTCAGACAGGGGTTCGTGAAAAACTGTTTTTT. This sequence encodes CASTQTGVREKLFF.